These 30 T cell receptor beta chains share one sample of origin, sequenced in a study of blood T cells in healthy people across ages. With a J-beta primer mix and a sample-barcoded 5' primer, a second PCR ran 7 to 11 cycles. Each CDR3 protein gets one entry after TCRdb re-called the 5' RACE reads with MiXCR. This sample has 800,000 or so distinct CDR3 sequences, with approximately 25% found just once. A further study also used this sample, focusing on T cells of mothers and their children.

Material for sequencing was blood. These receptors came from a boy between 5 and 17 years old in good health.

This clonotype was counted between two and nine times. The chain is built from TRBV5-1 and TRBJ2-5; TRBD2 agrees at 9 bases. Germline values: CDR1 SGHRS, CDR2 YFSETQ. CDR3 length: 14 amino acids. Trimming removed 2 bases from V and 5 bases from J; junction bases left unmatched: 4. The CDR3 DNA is TGCGCCAGCAGCTTCGGCGGGGGGGCGGAGACCCAGTACTTC. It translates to CASSFGGGAETQYF.

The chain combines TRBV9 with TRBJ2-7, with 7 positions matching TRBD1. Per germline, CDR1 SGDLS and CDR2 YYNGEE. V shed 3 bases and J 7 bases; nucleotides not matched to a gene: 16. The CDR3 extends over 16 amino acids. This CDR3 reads CASSEGSGGLLREQYF. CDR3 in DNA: TGTGCCAGCAGCGAGGGGTCAGGGGGTCTACTTCGAGAGCAGTACTTC. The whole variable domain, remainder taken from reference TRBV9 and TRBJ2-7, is DSGVTQTPKHLITATGQRVTLRCSPRSGDLSVYWYQQSLDQGLQFLIQYYNGEERAKGNILERFSAQQFPDLHSELNLSSLELGDSALYFCASSEGSGGLLREQYFGPGTRLTVT.

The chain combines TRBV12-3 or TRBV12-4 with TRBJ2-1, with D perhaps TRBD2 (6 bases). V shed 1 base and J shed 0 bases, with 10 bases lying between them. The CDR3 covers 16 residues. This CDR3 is CASSLDGLLSYNEQFF. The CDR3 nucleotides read TGTGCCAGCAGTTTAGATGGACTACTCTCCTACAATGAGCAGTTCTTC.

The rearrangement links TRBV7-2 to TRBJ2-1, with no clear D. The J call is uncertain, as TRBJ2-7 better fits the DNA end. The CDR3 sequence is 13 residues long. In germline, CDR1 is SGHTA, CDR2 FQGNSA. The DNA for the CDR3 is TGTGCCAGCAGCTTAGAGAGACCTTACGAGCAGTACTTC. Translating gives CASSLERPYEQYF.

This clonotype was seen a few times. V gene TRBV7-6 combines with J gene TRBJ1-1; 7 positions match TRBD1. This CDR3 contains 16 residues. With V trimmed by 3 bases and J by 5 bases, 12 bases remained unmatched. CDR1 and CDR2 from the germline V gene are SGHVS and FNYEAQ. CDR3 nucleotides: TGTGCCAGCAGCTTGGCGACAGGGACCCTAGGGACTGAAGCTTTCTTT. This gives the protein CASSLATGTLGTEAFF. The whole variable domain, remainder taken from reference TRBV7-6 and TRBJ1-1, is GAGVSQSPRYKVTKRGQDVALRCDPISGHVSLYWYRQALGQGPEFLTYFNYEAQQDKSGLPNDRFSAERPEGSISTLTIQRTEQRDSAMYRCASSLATGTLGTEAFFGQGTRLTVV.

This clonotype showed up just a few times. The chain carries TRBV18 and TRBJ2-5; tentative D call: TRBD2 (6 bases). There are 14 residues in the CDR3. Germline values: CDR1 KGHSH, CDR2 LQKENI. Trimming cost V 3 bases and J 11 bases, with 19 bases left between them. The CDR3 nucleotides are TGTGCCAGCTCACCCTCGAATGGAAGGGAGGAGCAGTACTTC. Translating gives CASSPSNGREEQYF.

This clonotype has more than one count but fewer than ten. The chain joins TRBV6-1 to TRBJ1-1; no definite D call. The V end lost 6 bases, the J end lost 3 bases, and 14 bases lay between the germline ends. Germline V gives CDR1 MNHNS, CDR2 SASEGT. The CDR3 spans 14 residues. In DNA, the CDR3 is TGTGCCAGCAGACAGCCTTCGGGCGACACTGAAGCTTTCTTT. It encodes CASRQPSGDTEAFF.

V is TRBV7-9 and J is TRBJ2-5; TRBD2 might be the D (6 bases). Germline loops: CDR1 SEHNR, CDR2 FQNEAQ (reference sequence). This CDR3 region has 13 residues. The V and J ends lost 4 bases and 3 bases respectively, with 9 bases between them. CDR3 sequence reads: CASSSWTKETQYF. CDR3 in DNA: TGTGCCAGCAGCTCTTGGACTAAAGAGACCCAGTACTTC.

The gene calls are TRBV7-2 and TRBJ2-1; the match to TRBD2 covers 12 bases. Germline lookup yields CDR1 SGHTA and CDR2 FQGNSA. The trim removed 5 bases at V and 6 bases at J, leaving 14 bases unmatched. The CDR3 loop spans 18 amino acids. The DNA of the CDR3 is TGTGCCAGCAGCGTTTGGACTAGCGGGAATATGCGGGGCAATGAGCAGTTCTTC. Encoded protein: CASSVWTSGNMRGNEQFF.

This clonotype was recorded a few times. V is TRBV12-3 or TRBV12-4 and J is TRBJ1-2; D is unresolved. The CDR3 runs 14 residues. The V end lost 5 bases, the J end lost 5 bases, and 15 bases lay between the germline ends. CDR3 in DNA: TGTGCCAGCAGTCCTCGAACGCCTTTATATGGCTACACCTTC. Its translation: CASSPRTPLYGYTF.

CDR3 amino acids: CASRDSPSYEQYF. The CDR3 DNA reads TGTGCCAGCAGGGACTCCCCGTCCTACGAGCAGTACTTC. V and J are TRBV6-2 or TRBV6-3 and TRBJ2-7, with TRBD2 as a possible D gene (5 bases). Per germline, CDR1 MNHEY and CDR2 SVGEGT. The germline V and J ends were trimmed by 6 bases and 1 base, with 10 bases remaining between them. The CDR3 runs to 13 residues.

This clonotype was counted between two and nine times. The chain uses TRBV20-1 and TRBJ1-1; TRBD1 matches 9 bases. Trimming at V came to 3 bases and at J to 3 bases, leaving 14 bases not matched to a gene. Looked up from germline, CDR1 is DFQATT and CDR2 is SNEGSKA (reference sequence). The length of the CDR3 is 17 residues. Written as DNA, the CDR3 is TGCAGTGCTAGTCCGAGGGGTGGGACAGGGTTGTACACTGAAGCTTTCTTT. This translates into CSASPRGGTGLYTEAFF.

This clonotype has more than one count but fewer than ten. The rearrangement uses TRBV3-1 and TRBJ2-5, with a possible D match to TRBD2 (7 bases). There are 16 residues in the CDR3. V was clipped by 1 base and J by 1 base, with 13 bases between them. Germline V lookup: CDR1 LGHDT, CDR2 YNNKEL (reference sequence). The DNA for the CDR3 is TGTGCCAGCAGCCAAGGTTGGGGGGGCCTCCAAGAGACCCAGTACTTC. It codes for CASSQGWGGLQETQYF.

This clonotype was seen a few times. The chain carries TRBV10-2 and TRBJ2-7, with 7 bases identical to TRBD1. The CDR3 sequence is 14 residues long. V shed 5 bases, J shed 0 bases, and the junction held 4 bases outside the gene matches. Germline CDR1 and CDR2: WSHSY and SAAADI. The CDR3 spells CASSRDSYSYEQYF. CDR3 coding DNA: TGCGCCAGCAGTAGGGACAGTTACTCCTACGAGCAGTACTTC.

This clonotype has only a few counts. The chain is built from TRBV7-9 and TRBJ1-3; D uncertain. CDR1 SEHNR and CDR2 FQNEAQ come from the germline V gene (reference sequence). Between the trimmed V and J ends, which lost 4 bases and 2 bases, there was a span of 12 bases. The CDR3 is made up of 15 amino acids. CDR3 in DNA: TGTGCCAGCAGCTCACCCCCCGGGGCTGGAAACACCATATATTTT. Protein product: CASSSPPGAGNTIYF. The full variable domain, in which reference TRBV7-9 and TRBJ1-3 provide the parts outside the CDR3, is DTGVSQNPRHKITKRGQNVTFRCDPISEHNRLYWYRQTLGQGPEFLTYFQNEAQLEKSRLLSDRFSAERPKGSFSTLEIQRTEQGDSAMYLCASSSPPGAGNTIYFGEGSWLTVV.

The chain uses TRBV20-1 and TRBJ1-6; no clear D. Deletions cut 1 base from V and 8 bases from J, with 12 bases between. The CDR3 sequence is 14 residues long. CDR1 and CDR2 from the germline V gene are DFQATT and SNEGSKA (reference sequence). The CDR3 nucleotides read TGCAGTGCTAGAGGGCAGGCCCATCATTCACCCCTCCACTTT. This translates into CSARGQAHHSPLHF.

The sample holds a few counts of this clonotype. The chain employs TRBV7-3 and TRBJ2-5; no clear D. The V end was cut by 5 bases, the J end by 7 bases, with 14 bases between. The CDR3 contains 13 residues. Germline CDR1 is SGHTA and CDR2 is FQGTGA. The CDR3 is CASSPSPPGTQYF. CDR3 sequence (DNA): TGTGCCAGCAGCCCTTCTCCGCCCGGGACCCAGTACTTC.

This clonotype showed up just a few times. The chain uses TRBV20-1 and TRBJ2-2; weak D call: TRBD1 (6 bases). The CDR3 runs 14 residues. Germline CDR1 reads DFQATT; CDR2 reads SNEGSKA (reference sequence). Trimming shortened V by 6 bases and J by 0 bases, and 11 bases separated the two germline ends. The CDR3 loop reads CSAVDRSNTGELFF. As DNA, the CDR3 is TGCAGTGCCGTCGACAGGTCGAACACCGGGGAGCTGTTTTTT.

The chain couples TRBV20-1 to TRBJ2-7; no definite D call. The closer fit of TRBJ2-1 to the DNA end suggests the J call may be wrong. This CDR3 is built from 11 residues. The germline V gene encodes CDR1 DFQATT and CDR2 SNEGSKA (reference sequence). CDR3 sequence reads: CSASRLPEQFF. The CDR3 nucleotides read TGCAGTGCTAGCCGACTCCCTGAGCAGTTCTTC.

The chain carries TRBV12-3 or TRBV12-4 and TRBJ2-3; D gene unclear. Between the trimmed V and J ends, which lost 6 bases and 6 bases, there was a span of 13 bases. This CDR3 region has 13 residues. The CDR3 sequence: CASSLNDGDTQYF. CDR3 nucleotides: TGTGCCAGCAGCCTAAATGATGGGGATACGCAGTATTTT.

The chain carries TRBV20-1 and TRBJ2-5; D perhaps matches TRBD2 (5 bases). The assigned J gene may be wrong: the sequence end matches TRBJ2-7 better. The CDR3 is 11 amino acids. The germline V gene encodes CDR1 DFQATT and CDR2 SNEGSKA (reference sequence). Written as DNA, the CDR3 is TGCAGCACCGGGCGAGGGTACGAGCAGTACTTC. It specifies CSTGRGYEQYF.

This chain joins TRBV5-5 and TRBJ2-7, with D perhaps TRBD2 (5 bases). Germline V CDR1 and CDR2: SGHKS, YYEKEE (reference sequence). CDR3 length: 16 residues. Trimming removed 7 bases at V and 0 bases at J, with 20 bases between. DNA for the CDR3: TGTGCCAGCGATTTCCCAACGGGAAATCCCTCCTACGAGCAGTACTTC. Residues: CASDFPTGNPSYEQYF. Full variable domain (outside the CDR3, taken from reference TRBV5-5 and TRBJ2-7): DAGVTQSPTHLIKTRGQQVTLRCSPISGHKSVSWYQQVLGQGPQFIFQYYEKEERGRGNFPDRFSARQFPNYSSELNVNALLLGDSALYLCASDFPTGNPSYEQYFGPGTRLTVT.

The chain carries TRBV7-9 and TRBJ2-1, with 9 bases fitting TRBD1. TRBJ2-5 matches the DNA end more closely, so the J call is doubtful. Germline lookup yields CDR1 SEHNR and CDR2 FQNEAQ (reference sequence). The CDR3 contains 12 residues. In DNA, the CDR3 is TGTGTCAGTAGGGACAGGGAAGAGACCCAGTACTTC. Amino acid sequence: CVSRDREETQYF.

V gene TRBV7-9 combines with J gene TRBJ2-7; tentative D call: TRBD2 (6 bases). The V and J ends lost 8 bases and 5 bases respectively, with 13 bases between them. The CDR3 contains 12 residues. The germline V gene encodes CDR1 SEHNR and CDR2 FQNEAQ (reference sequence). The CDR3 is CASDLGGNEQYF. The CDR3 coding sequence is TGTGCCAGCGATCTCGGCGGGAACGAGCAGTACTTC.

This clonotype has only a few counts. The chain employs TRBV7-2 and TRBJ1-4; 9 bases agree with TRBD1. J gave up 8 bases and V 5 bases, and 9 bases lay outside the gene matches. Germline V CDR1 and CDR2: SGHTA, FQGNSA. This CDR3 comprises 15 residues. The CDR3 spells CASSRVQGAGEKLFF. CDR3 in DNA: TGTGCCAGCAGCCGGGTACAGGGGGCAGGAGAAAAACTGTTTTTT.

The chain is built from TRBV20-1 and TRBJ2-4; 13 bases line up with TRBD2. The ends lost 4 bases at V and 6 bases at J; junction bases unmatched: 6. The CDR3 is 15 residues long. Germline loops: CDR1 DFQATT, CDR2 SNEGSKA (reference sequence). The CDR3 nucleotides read TGCAGTGCTAAACTAGCGGGGGGGGATCGAAACATTCAGTACTTC. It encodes CSAKLAGGDRNIQYF.

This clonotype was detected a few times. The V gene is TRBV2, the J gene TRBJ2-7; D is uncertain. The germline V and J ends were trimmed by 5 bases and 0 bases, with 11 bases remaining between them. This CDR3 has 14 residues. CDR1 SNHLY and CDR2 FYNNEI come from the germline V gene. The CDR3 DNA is TGTGCCAGCAGTCCGGAGAGGAGCTCCTACGAGCAGTACTTC. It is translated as CASSPERSSYEQYF.

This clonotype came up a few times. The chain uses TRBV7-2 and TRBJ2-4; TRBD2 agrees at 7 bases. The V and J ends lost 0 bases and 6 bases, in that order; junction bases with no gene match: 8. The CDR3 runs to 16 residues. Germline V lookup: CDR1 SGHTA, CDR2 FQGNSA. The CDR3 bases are TGTGCCAGCAGCTTAGCCTTGGGAGGGGTTAGAAACATTCAGTACTTC. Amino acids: CASSLALGGVRNIQYF.

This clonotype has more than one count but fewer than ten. CDR3: CASSLYRASYEQYF. Here the CDR3 DNA reads TGTGCCAGCAGCTTGTACAGGGCATCCTACGAGCAGTACTTC. V is TRBV5-6 and J is TRBJ2-7, with D tentatively TRBD1 (6 bases). Germline lookup yields CDR1 SGHDT and CDR2 YYEEEE. V was trimmed by 1 base and J by 1 base, leaving 9 bases between them. The CDR3 loop spans 14 amino acids.

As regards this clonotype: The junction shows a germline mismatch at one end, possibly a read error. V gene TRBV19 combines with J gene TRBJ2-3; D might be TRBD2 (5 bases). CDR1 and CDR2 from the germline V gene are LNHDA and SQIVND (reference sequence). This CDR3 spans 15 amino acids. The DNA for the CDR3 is TGTGCTAGTAGTATCACGGGGTTTGGTCAGGATACGCAGTATTTT. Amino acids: CASSITGFGQDTQYF.